The 22 T cell receptor beta chains below were found in one sample sequenced in a study of technical replicates of blood from several donors (TCRdb year 2017). Libraries were prepared through the immunoSEQ multiplex PCR assay. TCRdb stores this immuneACCESS table with in-frame sequences only. Part of the clones is absent; in the studies checked, under half of the shortfall reflects unresolved V genes, and no reason is known for the rest. The sample yields some 83,000 clones; approximately 93% were counted once. 0.41% of the sample goes to the ten largest clones. The sequenced sample consisted of T cells isolated from PBMCs. These receptors were collected from a human donor in good health.

The J gene is TRBJ2-1, the V gene TRBV6-4, with D tentatively TRBD2 (6 bases). Per the germline V gene, CDR1 is MRHNA and CDR2 is SNTAGT. The V and J ends lost 2 bases and 8 bases respectively, with 16 bases between them. The CDR3 has 15 residues. In nucleotides, the CDR3 is TGTGCCAGCAGTGACAAAACGGCGGGAAGGGATGAGCAGTTCTTC. It yields the protein CASSDKTAGRDEQFF.

The CDR3 DNA follows: TGTGCCAGCAGCCGGGGGACAGGGACCTATGGCTACACCTTC. This sequence encodes CASSRGTGTYGYTF. V and J are TRBV4-2 and TRBJ1-2, with 9 positions matching TRBD1. V was clipped by 4 bases and J by 4 bases; unmatched bases: 4. Germline loops: CDR1 LGHNA, CDR2 YNFKEQ. This CDR3 has 14 residues.

The chain employs TRBV2 and TRBJ2-7, with 7 bases lining up with TRBD1. V lost 11 bases and J lost 6; bases outside the gene matches: 16. This CDR3 has 14 amino acids. Germline CDR1 SNHLY, CDR2 FYNNEI. Here the CDR3 reads CAAQGVQRNGEQYF. CDR3 bases: TGTGCCGCGCAGGGGGTACAGCGGAACGGCGAGCAGTACTTC.

The V call is TRBV7-9, the J call TRBJ1-4; 10 bases line up with TRBD1. The CDR3 spans 15 residues. V lost 4 bases, J lost 7 bases, and 6 bases stayed unmatched. CDR1 and CDR2 from the germline V gene are SEHNR and FQNEAQ (reference sequence). The CDR3 DNA reads TGTGCCAGCAGCTCCCAGGGACAGGGGCTTGAAAAACTGTTTTTT. Protein sequence: CASSSQGQGLEKLFF.

This clone was seen just once. The V and J genes are TRBV7-3 and TRBJ2-3, with 7 bases matching TRBD2. Unmatched junction bases numbered 5, after V lost 4 bases and J lost 4 bases. Germline V CDR1 and CDR2: SGHTA, FQGTGA. The length of the CDR3 is 14 residues. The CDR3: CASSWGGSPDTQYF. CDR3 nucleotide sequence: TGTGCCAGCAGCTGGGGCGGGAGCCCAGATACGCAGTATTTT.

The chain couples TRBV5-6 to TRBJ1-2; TRBD1 matches 9 bases. With V trimmed by 6 bases and J by 8 bases, 14 bases remained unmatched. The CDR3 runs 15 residues. Germline assignment: CDR1 SGHDT and CDR2 YYEEEE. This CDR3 reads CASITRDRDFYGYTF. The CDR3 DNA reads TGTGCCAGCATAACCCGGGACAGGGATTTCTACGGCTACACCTTC.

This rearrangement joins TRBV7-9 to TRBJ2-7, with 9 positions matching TRBD1. The germline CDR1 and CDR2 sequences are SEHNR and FQNEAQ (reference sequence). Trimming cost V 4 bases and J 6 bases; bases outside gene matches: 7. The CDR3 sequence is 14 residues long. The chain's CDR3 is CASSSGQGRIEQYF. The CDR3 nucleotides read TGTGCCAGCAGCTCGGGACAGGGAAGGATCGAGCAGTACTTC.

The gene calls are TRBV6-5 and TRBJ1-4, with D possibly being TRBD1 (5 bases). This CDR3 region has 14 residues. V was trimmed by 0 bases and J by 5 bases, leaving 7 bases between them. Germline-derived CDR1 and CDR2 are MNHEY and SVGAGI. CDR3 sequence (DNA): TGTGCCAGCAGTTACTCGTACAGGAATGAAAAACTGTTTTTT. Translated: CASSYSYRNEKLFF.

The chain employs TRBV30 and TRBJ1-5; tentatively, D is TRBD1 (6 bases). V lost 5 bases and J lost 3, with 11 bases in between. The CDR3 consists of 13 residues. In germline, CDR1 is GTSNPN, CDR2 SVGIG (reference sequence). This CDR3 is CAWGGADNQPQHF. Written as DNA, the CDR3 is TGTGCCTGGGGGGGGGCAGACAATCAGCCCCAGCATTTT.

The chain has TRBV2 and TRBJ1-1, with TRBD1 matching 7 bases. V lost 8 bases and J lost 7; bases outside the gene matches: 7. This CDR3 has 12 residues. Looked up from germline, CDR1 is SNHLY and CDR2 is FYNNEI. The CDR3 DNA sequence: TGTGCCAGCGCAGAAAGGACAGGTGAAGCTTTCTTT. This encodes CASAERTGEAFF.

This chain joins TRBV11-2 and TRBJ2-1; possible D gene TRBD1, 6 bases. Between the trimmed V and J ends, which lost 5 bases and 4 bases, there was a span of 9 bases. The CDR3 extends over 13 amino acids. The germline V gene has CDR1 SGHAT and CDR2 FQNNGV. The CDR3: CASSQGGYNEQFF. For the CDR3, the DNA is TGTGCCAGCAGCCAAGGGGGTTACAATGAGCAGTTCTTC.

The chain carries TRBV10-3 and TRBJ1-3; D not certain. Trimming cost V 2 bases and J 7 bases, with 9 bases left between them. From germline, CDR1 is ENHRY and CDR2 SYGVKD. This CDR3 is 13 amino acids long. CDR3 in amino acids: CAISEPTWNTIYF. The CDR3 DNA reads as TGTGCCATCAGTGAGCCTACTTGGAACACCATATATTTT.

V usage is TRBV7-3 and J usage is TRBJ2-2; 9 bases line up with TRBD2. The V gene's germline CDR1 is SGHTA and CDR2 FQGTGA. The length of the CDR3 is 14 residues. The junction had 1 base not matched to a gene; V was cut back by 2 bases and J by 6 bases. This CDR3 is CASSLAGGPGELFF. CDR3 coding DNA: TGTGCCAGCAGCTTAGCGGGAGGGCCCGGGGAGCTGTTTTTT.

The chain has TRBV7-8 and TRBJ1-5, with D possibly matching TRBD1 (5 bases). Looked up from germline, CDR1 is SGHVS and CDR2 is FQNEAQ. The CDR3 is 15 amino acids. The germline V and J ends were trimmed by 5 bases and 0 bases, with 11 bases remaining between them. This CDR3 is CASSLGGYSNQPQHF. CDR3 DNA: TGTGCCAGCAGCCTCGGGGGTTATAGCAATCAGCCCCAGCATTTT.

The chain carries TRBV6-5 and TRBJ1-2, with 7 nucleotides matching TRBD1. CDR3 length: 13 residues. CDR1 and CDR2 (germline): MNHEY, SVGAGI. V lost 6 bases to trimming and J lost 4 bases; unmatched junction nucleotides: 5. This chain's CDR3 is CASRIRGAYGYTF. Here the CDR3 DNA reads TGTGCCAGCAGAATCAGGGGGGCCTATGGCTACACCTTC.

The genes are TRBV28 and TRBJ2-1; 11 bases map to TRBD1. The CDR3 runs 15 residues. Losses at the gene ends were 7 bases for V and 7 bases for J; bases not matched to a gene: 9. Per the germline V gene, CDR1 is MDHEN and CDR2 is SYDVKM. The CDR3 loop is CASIYRDRGRNEQFF. The CDR3 bases are TGTGCCAGCATATACCGGGACAGGGGGAGAAATGAGCAGTTCTTC.

The chain's CDR3 is CASSGAHYEQYF. The CDR3 nucleotides are TGTGCCAGCAGCGGAGCCCACTACGAGCAGTACTTC. V is TRBV9 and J is TRBJ2-7, with unresolved D. Trimming cost V 3 bases and J 3 bases, with 7 bases left between them. Looked up from germline, CDR1 is SGDLS and CDR2 is YYNGEE. The CDR3 is 12 residues long.

This chain uses TRBV20-1 with TRBJ1-2; D not certain. V lost 5 bases to trimming and J lost 6 bases, with 10 bases between them. Looked up from germline, CDR1 is DFQATT and CDR2 is SNEGSKA (reference sequence). CDR3 size: 11 residues. In nucleotides, the CDR3 is TGCAGTGCTGACGCCCTAGATGGCTACACCTTC. This encodes CSADALDGYTF.

This chain links TRBV2 with TRBJ2-3, with a tentative D call TRBD1 (6 bases). The germline V gene encodes CDR1 SNHLY and CDR2 FYNNEI. This CDR3 has 13 residues. V lost 8 bases, J lost 1 base, and 10 bases lay in between. CDR3 in DNA: TGTGCCAGCCATCGGACAGGCACAGATACGCAGTATTTT. It is translated as CASHRTGTDTQYF.

V is TRBV7-8 and J is TRBJ1-5; 8 bases agree with TRBD1. In germline, CDR1 is SGHVS, CDR2 FQNEAQ. The CDR3 consists of 18 residues. V shed 2 bases, J shed 4 bases, and the junction held 13 bases outside the gene matches. The CDR3 loop is CASSLNPPTGEGNQPQHF. The CDR3 bases are TGTGCCAGCAGCTTAAACCCTCCGACAGGGGAAGGGAATCAGCCCCAGCATTTT.

This clone has a single count. Other DNA sequences within the sample encode an identical CDR3. The gene calls are TRBV30 and TRBJ2-4; tentatively, D is TRBD1 (6 bases). Germline V lookup: CDR1 GTSNPN, CDR2 SVGIG (reference sequence). The CDR3 has 12 residues. Trimming shortened V by 0 bases and J by 6 bases, and 6 bases separated the two germline ends. The CDR3 DNA reads TGTGCCTGGAGTGTACAGGGAAACATTCAGTACTTC. This sequence encodes CAWSVQGNIQYF.

V gene TRBV19 combines with J gene TRBJ1-4, with 7 bases that match TRBD1. Germline CDR1 reads LNHDA; CDR2 reads SQIVND (reference sequence). The CDR3 covers 14 residues. V was clipped by 7 bases and J by 8 bases; unmatched bases: 10. The CDR3 loop reads CASNRQGNSEKLFF. The CDR3 DNA sequence: TGTGCCAGTAACCGACAGGGTAATTCGGAAAAACTGTTTTTT.